This T cell receptor (beta chain) is from a study of neurological immune-mediated disorders. Noted time point: longitudinal time-point 1 (baseline). The cDNA came from 5'RACE with 10-nucleotide random UMIs. TCRdb fed the 5' RACE reads into MiXCR, producing one record per CDR3 protein. The sample lists some 54,000 distinct CDR3 sequences; about 10% were seen once. This clonotype was observed at least ten times. Antigen specificity is unknown. Study-wide findings and caveats: Private repertoires in all groups were suggested by the finding that expanded clones across subjects shared no CDR3 amino acid sequences.

The sequenced material came from PBMCs. The receptor was derived from a male donor with HTLV-1-associated myelopathy (HAM/TSP).

The CDR3 nucleotides are TGTGCCAGCAGTTACTCGTTGTTAGGAGCTAACTATGGCTACACCTTC. Protein sequence: CASSYSLLGANYGYTF. The chain has TRBV6-5 and TRBJ1-2, with D uncertain. Germline values: CDR1 MNHEY, CDR2 SVGAGI. The CDR3 has 16 amino acids. Trimming removed 0 bases from V and 0 bases from J, with 11 bases in between.